The 30 T cell receptor beta chains in this list originate from one sample, sequenced in a study of early T cells in non-severe SARS-CoV-2 infection. In TCRdb, the 5' RACE reads were re-called with MiXCR into one record per CDR3 protein. The repertoire consists of roughly 99,000 distinct CDR3 sequences, with around 10% occurring once and the leading ten covering about 8%. The sample comprised whole blood. These TCRs come from an adult who was a healthcare worker with PCR-confirmed SARS-CoV-2 infection or an uninfected control (not recorded which).

V gene TRBV4-1 combines with J gene TRBJ2-2, with 10 bases lining up with TRBD2. CDR1 and CDR2 (germline): MGHRA, YSYEKL. With V trimmed by 2 bases and J by 6 bases, 6 bases remained unmatched. This CDR3 spans 16 amino acids. The CDR3 sequence: CASSQMGLASAGELFF. As DNA, the CDR3 is TGCGCCAGCAGCCAAATGGGACTAGCGTCCGCCGGGGAGCTGTTTTTT.

This clonotype was seen repeatedly, ten times or more. This chain connects TRBV27 to TRBJ2-3, with 7 bases matching TRBD2. Per germline, CDR1 MNHEY and CDR2 SMNVEV (reference sequence). This CDR3 comprises 16 residues. The J segment lost 1 base and the V segment lost 4 bases, leaving 8 bases of the junction unmatched. CDR3 in amino acids: CASSSPLARGTDTQYF. As DNA, the CDR3 is TGTGCCAGCAGTTCTCCACTAGCGCGCGGCACAGATACGCAGTATTTT.

The V and J genes are TRBV6-2 or TRBV6-3 and TRBJ2-5; D ambiguous. The CDR3 is 14 residues long. Trimming stripped 0 bases from V and 1 base from J, with 6 bases between. Per the germline V gene, CDR1 is MNHEY and CDR2 is SVGEGT. The chain's CDR3 is CASSYSSLQETQYF. In DNA form, the CDR3 reads TGTGCCAGCAGTTACTCGTCGCTCCAAGAGACCCAGTACTTC.

This clonotype has a count of ten or more. The chain joins TRBV4-3 to TRBJ1-1; D remains unclear. The CDR3 spans 15 residues. The V and J ends lost 0 bases and 3 bases respectively, with 11 bases between them. The germline CDR1 and CDR2 sequences are LGHNA and YSLEER. CDR3: CASSQDLGGHTEAFF. CDR3 nucleotides: TGCGCCAGCAGCCAAGACTTGGGAGGACACACTGAAGCTTTCTTT.

This clonotype has more than one count but fewer than ten. The rearrangement joins TRBV6-2 or TRBV6-3 to TRBJ1-5; no definite D call. Germline lookup yields CDR1 MNHEY and CDR2 SVGEGT. The CDR3 is made up of 14 amino acids. Trimming left V 4 bases short and J 7 bases short, with 14 bases between. CDR3: CASSLEPELQPQHF. CDR3 DNA sequence: TGTGCCAGCAGTTTGGAGCCCGAGCTCCAGCCCCAGCATTTT.

This clonotype was seen at least ten times. The CDR3 DNA follows: TGTGCCAGCACCGGACAGCAAGAGACCCAGTACTTC. Amino acids: CASTGQQETQYF. The V call is TRBV21-1, the J call TRBJ2-5; no check of the table's D call, TRBD1, against the DNA was made. TRBV21-1 is a documented pseudogene. This CDR3 contains 12 residues.

This clonotype has only a few counts. The chain carries TRBV20-1 and TRBJ1-6, with TRBD1 matching over 11 bases. This CDR3 has 15 amino acids. Germline V gene sequence: CDR1 DFQATT, CDR2 SNEGSKA (reference sequence). V lost 4 bases to trimming and J lost 7 bases; unmatched junction nucleotides: 6. CDR3 in amino acids: CSAKDRGLRNSPLHF. CDR3 bases: TGCAGTGCTAAGGACAGGGGGCTTCGGAATTCACCCCTCCACTTT.

The table lists this clonotype with many counts. V is TRBV20-1 and J is TRBJ2-3, with TRBD1 identical over 9 bases. The CDR3 length is 14 residues. CDR1 and CDR2 (germline): DFQATT, SNEGSKA (reference sequence). The CDR3 coding sequence is TGCAGCCTGAAGGACAGGGGCGATGCAGATACGCAGTATTTT. Encoded protein: CSLKDRGDADTQYF.

In its sample, this clonotype was seen many times. The V gene is TRBV20-1, the J gene TRBJ2-5, with D possibly TRBD2 on 5 matching bases. The V end lost 3 bases, the J end lost 2 bases, and 19 bases lay between the germline ends. The germline V gene encodes CDR1 DFQATT and CDR2 SNEGSKA (reference sequence). This CDR3 has 16 residues. CDR3 in DNA: TGCAGTGCTAGGAGTATAACTAGGAGAACTCAAGAGACCCAGTACTTC. Its translation: CSARSITRRTQETQYF.

This clonotype occurred many times. The chain employs TRBV20-1 and TRBJ1-1; TRBD1 matches at 7 bases. Germline-derived CDR1 and CDR2 are DFQATT and SNEGSKA (reference sequence). With 2 bases clipped from V and 5 bases from J, the junction kept 8 bases outside the gene matches. This CDR3 is 14 amino acids long. The CDR3 region has the DNA TGCAGTGCTAGAAACGGACAGGTTGGGACTGAAGCTTTCTTT. Translation gives CSARNGQVGTEAFF.

The rearrangement links TRBV5-1 to TRBJ2-1, with 7 bases aligning to TRBD2. Unmatched junction bases numbered 15, after V lost 4 bases and J lost 8 bases. The CDR3 length is 16 residues. From germline, CDR1 is SGHRS and CDR2 YFSETQ. For the CDR3, the DNA is TGCGCCAGCAGCGTGACTAGCCGCCTTGGTTCCGATGAGCAGTTCTTC. Protein sequence: CASSVTSRLGSDEQFF.

This clonotype showed up just a few times. This sequence joins TRBV7-9 and TRBJ1-1, with a possible D match to TRBD1 (5 bases). The germline gives CDR1 SEHNR, CDR2 FQNEAQ (reference sequence). The CDR3 has 16 residues. Trimming removed 7 bases from V and 3 bases from J, with 21 bases in between. CDR3 in amino acids: CASKGGIWGSYTEAFF. DNA of the CDR3: TGTGCCAGCAAAGGAGGGATCTGGGGGTCGTACACTGAAGCTTTCTTT.

In this sample, this clonotype turned up many times. The chain is built from TRBV5-1 and TRBJ2-2, with 7 positions matching TRBD1. The CDR3 spans 15 residues. V shed 0 bases and J 3 bases; nucleotides not matched to a gene: 2. Germline V lookup: CDR1 SGHRS, CDR2 YFSETQ. The chain's CDR3 is CASSLDRGDTGELFF. The CDR3, as DNA: TGCGCCAGCAGCTTGGACAGGGGAGACACCGGGGAGCTGTTTTTT.

This clonotype was counted ten times or more. The rearrangement joins TRBV14 to TRBJ2-7; TRBD2 might be the D (6 bases). The V and J ends lost 5 bases and 5 bases respectively, with 19 bases between them. Germline CDR1 SGHDN, CDR2 FVKESK. The CDR3 spans 15 residues. The CDR3 DNA sequence: TGTGCCAGCAGCGTACGAGGGGCAGCGGGTAACGAGCAGTACTTC. This sequence encodes CASSVRGAAGNEQYF.

This clonotype showed up many times. For the CDR3, the DNA is TGTGCCAGCAGCTCGCCGGGGGCTAGCGGGAGCGCAGATACGCAGTATTTT. Translation gives CASSSPGASGSADTQYF. The chain has TRBV7-2 and TRBJ2-3; 10 bases map to TRBD2. Germline CDR1 SGHTA, CDR2 FQGNSA. The CDR3 sequence is 17 residues long. The ends lost 4 bases at V and 4 bases at J; junction bases unmatched: 11.

Ten or more counts support this clonotype. J is TRBJ2-7 and V is TRBV7-2, with 9 bases that match TRBD1. The CDR3 sequence is 14 residues long. Trimming cost V 5 bases and J 5 bases; bases outside gene matches: 7. Germline V CDR1 and CDR2: SGHTA, FQGNSA. The CDR3 here is CASSQGQGLHEQYF. DNA for the CDR3: TGTGCCAGCAGCCAGGGACAGGGTTTGCACGAGCAGTACTTC.

The rearrangement uses TRBV7-2 and TRBJ1-2; D gene uncertain. The CDR3 length is 12 residues. The V end was cut by 4 bases, the J end by 7 bases, with 10 bases between. CDR1 is SGHTA and CDR2 is FQGNSA in the germline V gene. The CDR3 loop reads CASSSPGRGYTF. The CDR3 DNA follows: TGTGCCAGCAGCTCTCCGGGCCGTGGCTACACCTTC.

This clonotype occurred a few times. CDR3 DNA sequence: TGCGCCAGCAGCCCCCGGGGGACAGGAGAATACAATGAGCAGTTCTTC. This sequence encodes CASSPRGTGEYNEQFF. The V and J genes are TRBV5-1 and TRBJ2-1, with 8 positions matching TRBD1. The V segment lost 4 bases and the J segment 4 bases; nucleotides outside the gene matches: 10. Germline values: CDR1 SGHRS, CDR2 YFSETQ. The CDR3 loop spans 16 amino acids. Full variable domain (remainder filled in from reference TRBV5-1 and TRBJ2-1): KAGVTQTPRYLIKTRGQQVTLSCSPISGHRSVSWYQQTPGQGLQFLFEYFSETQRNKGNFPGRFSGRQFSNSRSEMNVSTLELGDSALYLCASSPRGTGEYNEQFFGPGTRLTVL.

The gene calls are TRBV5-4 and TRBJ1-1; maybe TRBD1 (5 bases). This CDR3 region has 15 residues. Trimming removed 4 bases at V and 0 bases at J, with 13 bases between. The germline CDR1 and CDR2 sequences are SGHNT and YYREEE (reference sequence). The CDR3 loop reads CASSKAGLLNTEAFF. The CDR3, as DNA: TGTGCCAGCAGCAAAGCAGGGTTGCTGAACACTGAAGCTTTCTTT.

This clonotype was recorded many times. The rearrangement joins TRBV7-9 to TRBJ2-2; 7 positions agree with TRBD1. Trimming cost V 6 bases and J 7 bases; bases outside gene matches: 14. Germline values: CDR1 SEHNR, CDR2 FQNEAQ (reference sequence). CDR3 length: 16 amino acids. Here the CDR3 reads CASRLITRQGGGELFF. The CDR3 coding sequence is TGTGCCAGCAGACTTATAACCCGACAGGGTGGCGGGGAGCTGTTTTTT. The full variable domain, completed using reference TRBV7-9 and TRBJ2-2, is DTGVSQNPRHKITKRGQNVTFRCDPISEHNRLYWYRQTLGQGPEFLTYFQNEAQLEKSRLLSDRFSAERPKGSFSTLEIQRTEQGDSAMYLCASRLITRQGGGELFFGEGSRLTVL.

The chain uses TRBV5-1 and TRBJ1-1; D is unclear. The ends were cut back, 0 bases at V and 1 base at J, with 7 bases in the middle. The CDR3 consists of 14 residues. Per the germline V gene, CDR1 is SGHRS and CDR2 is YFSETQ. The CDR3 DNA reads as TGCGCCAGCAGCTTGGACGGAGAGAACACTGAAGCTTTCTTT. Translating gives CASSLDGENTEAFF. Combining the CDR3 with reference TRBV5-1 and TRBJ1-1 gives the whole variable domain KAGVTQTPRYLIKTRGQQVTLSCSPISGHRSVSWYQQTPGQGLQFLFEYFSETQRNKGNFPGRFSGRQFSNSRSEMNVSTLELGDSALYLCASSLDGENTEAFFGQGTRLTVV.

The chain has TRBV20-1 and TRBJ2-3, with 7 bases lining up with TRBD1. CDR3 length equals 13 residues. With 3 bases clipped from V and 2 bases from J, the junction kept 2 bases outside the gene matches. In germline, CDR1 is DFQATT, CDR2 SNEGSKA (reference sequence). CDR3 sequence (DNA): TGCAGTGCTAGGACAGGGAACACAGATACGCAGTATTTT. It yields the protein CSARTGNTDTQYF.

This clonotype was seen ten or more times. This rearrangement joins TRBV7-9 to TRBJ1-3; D is unresolved. Trimming removed 8 bases from V and 10 bases from J, with 15 bases in between. The V gene's germline CDR1 is SEHNR and CDR2 FQNEAQ (reference sequence). The CDR3 totals 12 residues. DNA for the CDR3: TGTGCCAGCGCAAGCCCGGAAAATACCATATATTTT. Translation: CASASPENTIYF.

V is TRBV6-1 and J is TRBJ2-7; perhaps TRBD1 as D (6 bases). CDR3 length equals 14 residues. V lost 4 bases and J 2 bases, leaving 12 bases between the germline ends. Looked up from germline, CDR1 is MNHNS and CDR2 is SASEGT. Written as DNA, the CDR3 is TGTGCCAGCAGTGGTTGGGACACAACCTACGAGCAGTACTTC. It encodes CASSGWDTTYEQYF.

This clonotype was observed at least ten times. The J gene is TRBJ2-1, the V gene TRBV12-3 or TRBV12-4, with D perhaps matching TRBD1 (6 bases). The CDR3 length is 16 residues. Trimming left V 3 bases short and J 0 bases short, with 12 bases between. CDR3 DNA sequence: TGTGCCAGCAGTTTCGGCCTAGGGGGCTCCTACAATGAGCAGTTCTTC. This codes for CASSFGLGGSYNEQFF.

This clonotype was detected many times. This rearrangement joins TRBV6-6 to TRBJ2-2; 9 bases are a match to TRBD1. This CDR3 is built from 16 residues. Germline-derived CDR1 and CDR2 are MNHNY and SVGAGI (reference sequence). Losses at the gene ends were 5 bases for V and 2 bases for J; bases not matched to a gene: 6. CDR3 sequence (DNA): TGTGCCAGCAGTATCACGGGACAGGGTAACACCGGGGAGCTGTTTTTT. Translating gives CASSITGQGNTGELFF.

This clonotype was observed many times. CDR3 nucleotides: TGCAGTGCTCTTAGCTCCTACGAGCAGTACTTC. This gives the protein CSALSSYEQYF. The chain is built from TRBV20-1 and TRBJ2-7; no definite D call. Trimming shortened V by 5 bases and J by 0 bases, and 5 bases separated the two germline ends. The germline V gene has CDR1 DFQATT and CDR2 SNEGSKA (reference sequence). The CDR3 contains 11 residues.

The sample holds many counts of this clonotype. The chain recombines TRBV6-6 with TRBJ2-1; the match to TRBD2 covers 13 bases. The germline V gene encodes CDR1 MNHNY and CDR2 SVGAGI (reference sequence). The J segment lost 8 bases and the V segment lost 5 bases, leaving 6 bases of the junction unmatched. This CDR3 is built from 15 residues. The CDR3 sequence: CASSRTSGSPHEQFF. CDR3 DNA sequence: TGTGCCAGCAGTCGGACTAGCGGGAGTCCCCATGAGCAGTTCTTC.

This clonotype was detected ten times or more. V usage is TRBV2 and J usage is TRBJ2-3; the D gene is possibly TRBD2 (6 bases). This CDR3 comprises 12 residues. Germline-derived CDR1 and CDR2 are SNHLY and FYNNEI. V was trimmed by 8 bases and J by 2 bases, leaving 8 bases between them. The CDR3, as DNA: TGTGCCAGCGGGGGGTACACAGATACGCAGTATTTT. This codes for CASGGYTDTQYF.

This clonotype was detected a few times. This chain uses TRBV5-1 with TRBJ2-5; a possible D gene is TRBD2 (6 bases). V gave up 4 bases and J gave up 1 base, with 14 bases separating them. This CDR3 is built from 15 residues. CDR1 and CDR2 from the germline V gene are SGHRS and YFSETQ. As DNA, the CDR3 is TGCGCCAGCAGCGCTGGGGGGACGGGCCAAGAGACCCAGTACTTC. Translating gives CASSAGGTGQETQYF.